What follows are 8 T cell receptor beta chains derived from one specimen sequenced in a study of cytomegalovirus exposure and HLA in healthy donors. PCR used 60 Vbeta primers and 13 Jbeta primers. Here immunoSEQ multiplex PCR was the method, and the copy in TCRdb shows in-frame clones only, minus some. The sample consists of approximately 160,000 clones, roughly three quarters of them appearing once. Material: PBMCs. Receptor source: a woman in her thirties or forties in good health and CMV-seropositive.

The chain joins TRBV5-1 to TRBJ2-2; 8 bases line up with TRBD2. The germline gives CDR1 SGHRS, CDR2 YFSETQ. This CDR3 has 18 amino acids. V lost 4 bases to trimming and J lost 7 bases; unmatched junction nucleotides: 18. CDR3 DNA sequence: TGCGCCAGCAGCCGGAGCCCCGACGGTAGCGGGAAGTACGGGGAGCTGTTTTTT. This translates into CASSRSPDGSGKYGELFF.

DNA of the CDR3: TGCGCCAGCAGCTTGGTGGGACTCGAAGCTTTCTTT. This codes for CASSLVGLEAFF. The V gene is TRBV5-1, the J gene TRBJ1-1; D is possibly TRBD1 (5 bases). This CDR3 region has 12 residues. Trimming stripped 0 bases from V and 8 bases from J, with 8 bases between. CDR1 SGHRS and CDR2 YFSETQ come from the germline V gene.

V is TRBV19 and J is TRBJ2-7; 11 positions agree with TRBD2. The trim removed 5 bases at V and 3 bases at J, leaving 3 bases unmatched. Germline V lookup: CDR1 LNHDA, CDR2 SQIVND (reference sequence). The CDR3 sequence is 14 residues long. CDR3 sequence reads: CASSLLAGVYEQYF. The CDR3 DNA follows: TGTGCCAGTAGTCTACTAGCGGGGGTCTACGAGCAGTACTTC.

This rearrangement joins TRBV30 to TRBJ2-3; D may be TRBD1 (5 bases). This CDR3 has 12 amino acids. V lost 5 bases, J lost 0 bases, and 6 bases lay in between. Germline V gene sequence: CDR1 GTSNPN, CDR2 SVGIG (reference sequence). The CDR3, as DNA: TGTGCCTGGGACAGTAGCACAGATACGCAGTATTTT. Protein sequence: CAWDSSTDTQYF.

This chain links TRBV30 with TRBJ1-2; 7 nucleotides line up with TRBD1. V lost 1 base to trimming and J lost 8 bases; unmatched junction nucleotides: 13. Per germline, CDR1 GTSNPN and CDR2 SVGIG (reference sequence). The CDR3 covers 15 residues. The chain's CDR3 is CAWSAEDRYSDGYTF. Written as DNA, the CDR3 is TGTGCCTGGAGTGCAGAGGACAGGTACAGCGACGGCTACACCTTC.

This clone turned up a few times. The rearrangement uses TRBV18 and TRBJ2-3; 7 bases agree with TRBD1. V dropped 5 bases and J dropped 2; count of bases not matched to a gene: 10. Germline values: CDR1 KGHSH, CDR2 LQKENI. The CDR3 runs 16 residues. The CDR3 DNA is TGTGCCAGCTCATATAAGCCCAGGGGGTACACAGATACGCAGTATTTT. Translating gives CASSYKPRGYTDTQYF.

This chain connects TRBV5-8 to TRBJ1-2; D gene unclear. Trimming took off 0 bases at V and 2 bases at J, with 8 bases between the two ends. Germline V gene sequence: CDR1 SGHTS, CDR2 YDEGEE. The CDR3 has 14 amino acids. The CDR3 protein is CASSLVPRNYGYTF. The CDR3 region has the DNA TGTGCCAGCAGCTTGGTTCCGAGAAACTATGGCTACACCTTC.

This chain links TRBV4-1 with TRBJ1-1; D call uncertain. The ends were cut back, 2 bases at V and 3 bases at J, with 4 bases in the middle. This CDR3 contains 12 residues. Germline V gene data show CDR1 as MGHRA and CDR2 as YSYEKL. The DNA for the CDR3 is TGCGCCAGCAGCCAATATGACACTGAAGCTTTCTTT. This encodes CASSQYDTEAFF.